Below are 11 T cell receptor beta chains sequenced from a single sample in a study of T-cell memory formation after mild COVID-19 (dated by TCRdb to 2020 to 2022). Libraries were prepared through 5' RACE. For sequencing, an Illumina NovaSeq 6000 was employed. TCRdb passed the public sequencing reads through fastp at Q25 and MiXCR, retaining productive beta sequences. When rows share a CDR3 protein, they turn into one entry using the most common DNA and genes. Present in this sample are about 410,000 distinct CDR3 sequences, around 22% of which were seen just once. The ten largest account for under 15% of the sample. Sequencing was carried out using PBMCs or a T cell subset sorted from them (not recorded which). All receptors derive from an adult woman who had mild COVID-19 (a few samples of this study predate the infection). The sample titles of this study are shuffled in the database, so cell type and time point are left out; the donor was told from shared clones.

The chain carries TRBV4-3 and TRBJ2-7; D is unclear. The V end was cut by 0 bases, the J end by 0 bases, with 18 bases between. The CDR3 sequence is 18 residues long. The germline gives CDR1 LGHNA, CDR2 YSLEER. In DNA form, the CDR3 reads TGCGCCAGCAGCCAAGAAAAATTGAACCCAGGTCACTCCTACGAGCAGTACTTC. This translates into CASSQEKLNPGHSYEQYF.

This clonotype was counted many times. This chain uses TRBV11-2 with TRBJ2-7, with 9 bases identical to TRBD1. V shed 5 bases, J shed 5 bases, and the junction held 4 bases outside the gene matches. CDR1 SGHAT and CDR2 FQNNGV come from the germline V gene. The CDR3 contains 13 residues. CDR3 region: CASSRDRAHEQYF. The CDR3 DNA is TGTGCCAGCAGCCGGGACAGGGCTCACGAGCAGTACTTC.

This clonotype was detected a few times. This CDR3 is CASSDSGPGANVLTF. In nucleotides, the CDR3 is TGTGCCAGCAGTGATTCAGGGCCCGGGGCCAACGTCCTGACTTTC. The genes are TRBV2 and TRBJ2-6, with a tentative D call TRBD1 (5 bases). Germline V lookup: CDR1 SNHLY, CDR2 FYNNEI. Trimming took 3 bases from V and 4 from J, leaving 10 bases between them. This CDR3 region has 15 residues.

This clonotype was recorded only once. The chain's CDR3 is CASSGPTGTELTDTQYF. CDR3 sequence (DNA): TGTGCCAGCTCAGGTCCAACCGGGACAGAGCTCACAGATACGCAGTATTTT. The rearrangement uses TRBV18 and TRBJ2-3, with 7 bases that match TRBD1. Per germline, CDR1 KGHSH and CDR2 LQKENI. The V and J ends lost 5 bases and 2 bases, in that order; junction bases with no gene match: 13. The CDR3 loop spans 17 amino acids.

The chain joins TRBV3-1 to TRBJ1-6; D unclear. Between the trimmed V and J ends, which lost 0 bases and 11 bases, there was a span of 14 bases. CDR1 is LGHDT, CDR2 YNNKEL, per germline (reference sequence). CDR3 length equals 15 residues. The CDR3 DNA is TGTGCCAGCAGCCAAGATCTGGTCACCCGAGCACCCCTCCACTTT. Residues: CASSQDLVTRAPLHF. The variable domain in full, completed from reference TRBV3-1 and TRBJ1-6, reads DTAVSQTPKYLVTQMGNDKSIKCEQNLGHDTMYWYKQDSKKFLKIMFSYNNKELIINETVPNRFSPKSPDKAHLNLHINSLELGDSAVYFCASSQDLVTRAPLHFGNGTRLTVT.

This CDR3 is CSGRQAETQYF. CDR3 DNA sequence: TGCAGCGGGCGGCAGGCGGAGACCCAGTACTTC. The rearrangement joins TRBV29-1 to TRBJ2-5; D gene uncertain. The germline V gene encodes CDR1 SQVTM and CDR2 ANQGSEA. The CDR3 contains 11 residues. Trimming took 7 bases from V and 5 from J, leaving 11 bases between them.

This clonotype was seen more than once but under ten times. This chain links TRBV7-2 with TRBJ1-1; D might be TRBD1 (6 bases). This CDR3 is built from 14 residues. V lost 6 bases and J 0 bases, leaving 11 bases between the germline ends. The V gene's germline CDR1 is SGHTA and CDR2 FQGNSA. The CDR3 reads CASRYTGLNTEAFF. CDR3 nucleotides: TGTGCCAGCAGGTACACAGGGCTGAACACTGAAGCTTTCTTT. Together with reference TRBV7-2 and TRBJ1-1, the CDR3 gives the full variable domain: GAGVSQSPSNKVTEKGKDVELRCDPISGHTALYWYRQSLGQGLEFLIYFQGNSAPDKSGLPSDRFSAERTGGSVSTLTIQRTQQEDSAVYLCASRYTGLNTEAFFGQGTRLTVV.

The rearrangement uses TRBV20-1 and TRBJ2-7; 7 bases fit TRBD1. The trim removed 0 bases at V and 4 bases at J, leaving 9 bases unmatched. CDR1 DFQATT and CDR2 SNEGSKA come from the germline V gene (reference sequence). This CDR3 has 15 residues. The DNA of the CDR3 is TGCAGTGCTAGAGATCTCCAGCGGACAGGATACGAGCAGTACTTC. This gives the protein CSARDLQRTGYEQYF.

This rearrangement joins TRBV2 to TRBJ1-2; D is undetermined. V dropped 7 bases and J dropped 4 bases, with 7 bases sitting between them. Germline V gene data show CDR1 as SNHLY and CDR2 as FYNNEI. CDR3 length equals 11 residues. The CDR3 reads CASTIAYGYTF. The CDR3 DNA reads as TGTGCCAGCACAATAGCCTATGGCTACACCTTC. The complete variable domain, with remaining parts taken from reference TRBV2 and TRBJ1-2, reads EPEVTQTPSHQVTQMGQEVILRCVPISNHLYFYWYRQILGQKVEFLVSFYNNEISEKSEIFDDQFSVERPDGSNFTLKIRSTKLEDSAMYFCASTIAYGYTFGSGTRLTVV.

The V gene is TRBV18, the J gene TRBJ2-5; D gene unclear. V was cut by 0 bases and J by 5 bases, with 10 bases left in between. Germline V gene lookup returns CDR1 KGHSH and CDR2 LQKENI. The CDR3 is made up of 14 amino acids. CDR3 protein: CASSPPASVETQYF. The DNA for the CDR3 is TGTGCCAGCTCACCACCGGCCTCGGTCGAGACCCAGTACTTC.

This clonotype was counted between two and nine times. This chain uses TRBV5-6 with TRBJ2-7; 9 positions agree with TRBD2. CDR3 length: 16 residues. V lost 4 bases, J lost 3 bases, and 11 bases stayed unmatched. Germline CDR1 is SGHDT and CDR2 is YYEEEE. CDR3 bases: TGTGCCAGCAGCCTCGTCGGGCGGGAGGGAATCTACGAGCAGTACTTC. It codes for CASSLVGREGIYEQYF.